These T cell receptor beta chains were read from a single sample in a study of T cell repertoires in cytomegalovirus infection. TCRdb redid the calling of the reads with MiXCR, one entry per CDR3 protein. The sample has about 310,000 distinct CDR3 sequences, roughly a sixth seen once. Source material: PBMCs. Every receptor here comes from a human donor in good health (CMV status not recorded). Some clones in this sample may be carry-over from other donors' samples. Both conserved end residues are part of each CDR3. D genes are given only for firm matches. Rows give clone size only sometimes, using once, few, many, or a class for an expanded clone.

J gene,clone size,V gene,D gene,CDR3 protein,CDR3 DNA
TRBJ1-2,NA,TRBV25-1,NA,CASSDPGQYGYTF,TGTGCCAGCAGTGACCCCGGACAGTATGGTTACACCTTC
TRBJ2-5,few,TRBV5-4,NA,CASSSTETQYF,TGTGCCAGCAGCTCCACTGAGACCCAGTACTTC
TRBJ2-7,many,TRBV28,TRBD2,CASIPGRGGLVPTYEQYF,TGTGCCAGCATCCCTGGACGGGGGGGCCTGGTCCCAACCTACGAGCAGTACTTC
TRBJ1-1,many,TRBV4-2,TRBD1,CASSPRGQGGPNTEAFF,TGTGCCAGCAGCCCAAGGGGACAGGGGGGACCGAACACTGAAGCTTTCTTT
TRBJ2-5,NA,TRBV28,NA,CASSFHETQYF,TGTGCCAGCAGTTTCCATGAGACCCAGTACTTC
TRBJ1-2,many,TRBV7-9,NA,CASSLVSAANYGYTF,TGTGCCAGCAGCTTGGTCTCAGCAGCTAACTATGGCTACACCTTC
TRBJ2-5,many,TRBV2,NA,CASMGRVQETQYF,TGTGCCAGCATGGGTAGGGTCCAAGAGACCCAGTACTTC
TRBJ2-3,many,TRBV27,NA,CASRESGHTDTQYF,TGTGCCAGCAGAGAGAGCGGGCACACAGATACGCAGTATTTT
TRBJ2-7,few,TRBV5-1,TRBD1,CASSTGTGGTYEQYF,TGCGCCAGCAGCACCGGGACAGGAGGAACCTACGAGCAGTACTTC
TRBJ1-2,few,TRBV9,NA,CASSAAPDSGNYGYTF,TGTGCCAGCAGCGCGGCCCCGGACAGCGGAAACTATGGCTACACCTTC
TRBJ1-1,few,TRBV2,NA,CASTMRAVIHEAFF,TGTGCCAGCACCATGAGAGCGGTGATTCATGAAGCTTTCTTT
TRBJ2-1,many,TRBV7-9,TRBD1,CASPRSDRGLSSYNEQFF,TGTGCCAGTCCCCGTAGTGACAGGGGGTTGAGCTCCTACAATGAGCAGTTCTTC
TRBJ1-2,many,TRBV7-2,TRBD1,CASRTGTGPNYGYTF,TGTGCCAGCAGAACCGGGACAGGCCCCAACTATGGCTACACCTTC
TRBJ1-1,many,TRBV7-2,NA,CASSPGAGMHTEAFF,TGTGCCAGCAGCCCAGGGGCAGGGATGCACACTGAAGCTTTCTTT
TRBJ2-2,many,TRBV6-1,NA,CASDKRGASTGELFF,TGTGCCAGCGATAAACGGGGGGCAAGCACCGGGGAGCTGTTTTTT
TRBJ2-5,few,TRBV3-1,NA,CASSQAQETQYF,TGTGCCAGCAGCCAAGCCCAAGAGACCCAGTACTTC
TRBJ1-6,few,TRBV4-3,NA,CASSQSRTGSPLHF,TGCGCCAGCAGCCAATCTAGGACCGGTTCACCCCTCCACTTT
TRBJ2-2,NA,TRBV11-3,TRBD1,CASTIGTGDTGELFF,TGTGCCAGCACCATCGGGACAGGGGACACCGGGGAGCTGTTTTTT
TRBJ2-5,many,TRBV7-2,TRBD2,CASSSGRGTETQYF,TGTGCCAGCAGCTCTGGGAGGGGTACGGAGACCCAGTACTTC
TRBJ2-1,NA,TRBV6-2/TRBV6-3,TRBD1,CASSALRGQGAHEQFF,TGTGCCAGCAGTGCGCTCCGAGGACAGGGGGCTCATGAGCAGTTCTTC
TRBJ2-1,NA,TRBV13,NA,CASSLVPDNEQFF,TGTGCCAGCAGCTTAGTCCCGGACAATGAGCAGTTCTTC
TRBJ2-7,NA,TRBV19,TRBD2,CASSKTSGFYEQYF,TGTGCCAGTAGTAAGACTAGCGGCTTCTACGAGCAGTACTTC
TRBJ1-1,NA,TRBV15,NA,CATSREDTEAFF,TGTGCCACCAGCAGGGAGGACACTGAAGCTTTCTTT
TRBJ1-2,many,TRBV10-3,TRBD1,CAISELGQGQIGGYTF,TGTGCCATCAGTGAATTGGGACAGGGCCAGATAGGTGGCTACACCTTC
TRBJ2-5,many,TRBV7-2,NA,CASSFGHRETQYF,TGTGCCAGCAGCTTCGGCCATAGGGAGACCCAGTACTTC
TRBJ1-2,many,TRBV7-2,NA,CASSLEGTEANYGYTF,TGTGCCAGCAGCTTAGAAGGTACAGAAGCTAACTATGGCTACACCTTC
TRBJ2-7,many,TRBV7-2,NA,CASSLAGGPYEQYF,TGTGCCAGCAGCTTAGCGGGGGGGCCGTACGAGCAGTACTTC
TRBJ1-6,NA,TRBV18,TRBD1,CASSPLAGGTSYNSPLHF,TGTGCCAGCTCACCACTTGCAGGGGGAACATCCTATAATTCACCCCTCCACTTT
TRBJ1-1,NA,TRBV28,NA,CASSDPGLQGNTEAFF,TGTGCCAGCAGTGACCCAGGGCTTCAAGGGAACACTGAAGCTTTCTTT
TRBJ2-7,few,TRBV9,NA,CASSVGVGEVPYEQYF,TGTGCCAGCAGCGTAGGGGTAGGGGAGGTCCCCTACGAGCAGTACTTC
TRBJ1-5,many,TRBV6-1,TRBD1,CASSFTGASQPQHF,TGTGCCAGCAGTTTCACAGGGGCGAGTCAGCCCCAGCATTTT
TRBJ1-6,many,TRBV6-1,TRBD1,CASRMTGGNSPLHF,TGTGCCAGCAGGATGACAGGGGGAAATTCACCCCTCCACTTT
TRBJ2-5,NA,TRBV9,NA,CASSVGGAMRETQYF,TGTGCCAGCAGCGTAGGGGGAGCGATGCGAGAGACCCAGTACTTC
TRBJ1-5,few,TRBV5-4,NA,CASSLDAGTNQPQHF,TGTGCCAGCAGCTTGGACGCCGGGACGAATCAGCCCCAGCATTTT
TRBJ2-7,few,TRBV20-1,NA,CSARGNQATYEQYF,TGCAGTGCTAGAGGCAACCAGGCGACCTACGAGCAGTACTTC
TRBJ1-3,NA,TRBV20-1,NA,CSATGSGNTIYF,TGCAGTGCTACAGGGTCAGGAAACACCATATATTTT
TRBJ2-1,few,TRBV15,NA,CATSRDRMYEQFF,TGTGCCACCAGCAGAGATCGGATGTATGAGCAGTTCTTC
TRBJ1-5,NA,TRBV28,TRBD1,CASSPTWTGRGNQPQHF,TGTGCCAGCAGCCCTACTTGGACAGGGCGAGGCAATCAGCCCCAGCATTTT
TRBJ1-3,many,TRBV7-6,NA,CASSSGNSGNTIYF,TGTGCCAGCAGTTCAGGGAATTCTGGAAACACCATATATTTT
TRBJ2-1,NA,TRBV3-1,NA,CASSQGGGINSYNEQFF,TGTGCCAGCAGCCAGGGTGGGGGCATCAACTCCTACAATGAGCAGTTCTTC
TRBJ2-1,many,TRBV7-6,NA,CASSRFESLNEQFF,TGTGCCAGCAGCCGCTTCGAAAGCCTCAATGAGCAGTTCTTC
TRBJ2-1,many,TRBV4-1,NA,CASSQWGQQWGAGNEQFF,TGCGCCAGCAGCCAATGGGGTCAACAATGGGGGGCGGGCAATGAGCAGTTCTTC
TRBJ2-1,NA,TRBV5-1,TRBD2,CASSLETSGGYNEQFF,TGCGCCAGCAGCTTGGAGACTAGCGGGGGGTACAATGAGCAGTTCTTC
TRBJ1-4,NA,TRBV15,NA,CATSRDLRGGEKLFF,TGTGCCACCAGCAGAGATCTGAGGGGAGGTGAAAAACTGTTTTTT
TRBJ1-5,NA,TRBV20-1,NA,CSARDLGNSNQPQHF,TGCAGTGCTAGAGATCTAGGGAATAGCAATCAGCCCCAGCATTTT
TRBJ2-3,NA,TRBV20-1,NA,CSAPARGGDTQYF,TGCAGTGCACCGGCCAGGGGTGGAGATACGCAGTATTTT
TRBJ2-3,few,TRBV7-8,TRBD1,CASSSTGGSGGTLRYF,TGTGCCAGCAGCTCCACAGGGGGCTCTGGGGGGACACTTCGGTATTTT
TRBJ1-5,few,TRBV20-1,NA,CSASPGGVDQPQHF,TGCAGTGCTAGCCCCGGAGGGGTAGACCAGCCCCAGCATTTT
TRBJ1-5,few,TRBV7-9,NA,CASSLEGTNEGNQPQHF,TGTGCCAGCAGCTTAGAGGGTACTAACGAGGGGAATCAGCCCCAGCATTTT
TRBJ2-7,many,TRBV20-1,TRBD2,CSARTRGGGEQYF,TGCAGTGCTAGAACCCGGGGGGGCGGGGAGCAGTACTTC
TRBJ2-7,many,TRBV7-8,TRBD1,CASSRDSNYEQYF,TGTGCCAGCAGCCGGGACAGCAACTACGAGCAGTACTTC
TRBJ2-5,few,TRBV2,TRBD1,CASSVGQGTSQETQYF,TGTGCCAGCAGTGTGGGACAGGGGACGTCTCAAGAGACCCAGTACTTC
TRBJ2-7,NA,TRBV5-6,TRBD2,CASSLVAGGRGEQYF,TGTGCCAGCAGCTTGGTAGCGGGCGGAAGGGGCGAGCAGTACTTC
TRBJ2-7,many,TRBV7-2,TRBD2,CASRPSGTSVGEQYF,TGTGCCAGCCGACCTTCCGGGACTAGCGTTGGCGAGCAGTACTTC
TRBJ2-1,many,TRBV7-2,TRBD2,CASSLGGGSYNEQFF,TGTGCCAGCAGCTTAGGCGGGGGCTCCTACAATGAGCAGTTCTTC
TRBJ2-1,many,TRBV7-2,TRBD1,CASSHGTGGYNEQFF,TGTGCCAGCAGCCACGGGACAGGGGGATACAATGAGCAGTTCTTC
TRBJ2-4,NA,TRBV28,NA,CASTIRGGKNIQYF,TGTGCCAGCACGATCAGGGGGGGCAAAAACATTCAGTACTTC
TRBJ1-2,NA,TRBV18,NA,CASSPDGGSYGYTF,TGTGCCAGCTCACCGGACGGCGGTAGCTATGGCTACACCTTC
TRBJ2-7,few,TRBV12-3/TRBV12-4,TRBD1,CASSEDLGTGSYEQYF,TGTGCCAGCAGTGAAGATCTCGGGACAGGAAGCTACGAGCAGTACTTC